The source of this T cell receptor (beta chain) is a study of blood T cells in healthy people across ages. Then a second PCR, running roughly 7 to 11 cycles, was carried out with a sample-barcoded 5' primer and a J-beta primer mix. TCRdb reanalysed the 5' RACE reads using MiXCR and keeps one entry per CDR3 protein. Among more than 900,000 distinct CDR3 sequences, about 23% were seen once, and the ten largest hold around 0.75%. These data were likewise used in another study, on T cells of mothers and their children. That report notes: The data showed no persistent microchimeric T cell clones.

What was sequenced was blood. The clonotype was recovered from a girl aged 2 to 10 in good health.

CDR3 region: CASSLDPVADEQYF. The DNA of the CDR3 is TGCGCCAGCAGCTTGGATCCAGTTGCGGACGAGCAGTACTTC. V gene TRBV5-1 combines with J gene TRBJ2-1; D unclear. The end of the DNA aligns better with TRBJ2-7, so the J call may be wrong. Per the germline V gene, CDR1 is SGHRS and CDR2 is YFSETQ. This CDR3 comprises 14 residues.